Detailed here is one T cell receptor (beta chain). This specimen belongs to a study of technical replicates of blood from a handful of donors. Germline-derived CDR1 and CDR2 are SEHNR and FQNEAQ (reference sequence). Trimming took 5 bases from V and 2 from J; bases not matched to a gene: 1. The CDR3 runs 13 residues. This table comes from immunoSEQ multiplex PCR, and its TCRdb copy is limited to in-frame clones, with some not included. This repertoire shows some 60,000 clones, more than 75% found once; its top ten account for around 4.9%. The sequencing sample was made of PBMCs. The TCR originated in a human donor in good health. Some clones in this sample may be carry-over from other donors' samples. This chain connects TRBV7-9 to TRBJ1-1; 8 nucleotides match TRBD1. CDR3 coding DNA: TGTGCCAGCAGCACAGGGGGTAACACTGAAGCTTTCTTT. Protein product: CASSTGGNTEAFF.